This TCR beta chain was profiled in a study of T cell responses to AZD1222 COVID-19 vaccine. Analysis merged second doses at about 4 or about 12 weeks. Clones were read by immunoSEQ multiplex PCR, and TCRdb kept only the in-frame ones, dropping some. The repertoire has tens of thousands of clones, roughly 88% of them found once; the top ten carry around 10%. Whole-study results and caveats: Reports say nearly half of spike-specific TCRs go after unmutated variant regions. Across the whole spike, CD4 TCRs peaked at regions 160-218 and 743-854. Once two AZD1222 doses were given, Spike-specific TCR breadth and depth went up.

By share, this clone ranks as medium-sized (0.01 to 0.1%). As yet, its antigen is unknown. The receptor's source is an adult who received the AZD1222 COVID-19 vaccine. Sequences were derived from peripheral blood, sampled 28 days after the second AZD1222 dose.

In DNA form, the CDR3 reads TGTGCCAGCAGCTCCCCTTGGGGCACAGTGACGATACCCTCCTCTGGAAACACCATATATTTT. It yields the protein CASSSPWGTVTIPSSGNTIYF. The V and J genes are TRBV7-8 and TRBJ1-3; maybe TRBD1 (5 bases). Between the trimmed V and J ends, which lost 4 bases and 0 bases, there was a span of 28 bases. This CDR3 has 21 amino acids. Germline loops: CDR1 SGHVS, CDR2 FQNEAQ.